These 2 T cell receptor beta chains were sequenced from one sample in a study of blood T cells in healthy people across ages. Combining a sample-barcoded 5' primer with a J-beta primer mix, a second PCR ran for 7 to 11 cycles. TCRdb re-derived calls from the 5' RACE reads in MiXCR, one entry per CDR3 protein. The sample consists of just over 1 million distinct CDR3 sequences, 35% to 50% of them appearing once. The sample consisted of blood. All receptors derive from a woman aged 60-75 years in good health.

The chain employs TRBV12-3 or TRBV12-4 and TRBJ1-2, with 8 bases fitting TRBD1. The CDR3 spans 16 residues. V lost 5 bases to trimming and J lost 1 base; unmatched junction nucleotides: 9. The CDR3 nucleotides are TGTGCCAGCAGTAGAAACAGGGGGGTCCTTAACTATGGCTACACCTTC. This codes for CASSRNRGVLNYGYTF.

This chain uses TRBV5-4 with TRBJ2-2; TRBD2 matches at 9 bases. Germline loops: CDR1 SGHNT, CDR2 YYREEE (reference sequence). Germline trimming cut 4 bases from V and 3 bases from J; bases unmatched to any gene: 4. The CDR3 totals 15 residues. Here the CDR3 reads CASSLAGRYTGELFF. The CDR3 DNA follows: TGTGCCAGCAGCCTAGCGGGGCGGTACACCGGGGAGCTGTTTTTT.